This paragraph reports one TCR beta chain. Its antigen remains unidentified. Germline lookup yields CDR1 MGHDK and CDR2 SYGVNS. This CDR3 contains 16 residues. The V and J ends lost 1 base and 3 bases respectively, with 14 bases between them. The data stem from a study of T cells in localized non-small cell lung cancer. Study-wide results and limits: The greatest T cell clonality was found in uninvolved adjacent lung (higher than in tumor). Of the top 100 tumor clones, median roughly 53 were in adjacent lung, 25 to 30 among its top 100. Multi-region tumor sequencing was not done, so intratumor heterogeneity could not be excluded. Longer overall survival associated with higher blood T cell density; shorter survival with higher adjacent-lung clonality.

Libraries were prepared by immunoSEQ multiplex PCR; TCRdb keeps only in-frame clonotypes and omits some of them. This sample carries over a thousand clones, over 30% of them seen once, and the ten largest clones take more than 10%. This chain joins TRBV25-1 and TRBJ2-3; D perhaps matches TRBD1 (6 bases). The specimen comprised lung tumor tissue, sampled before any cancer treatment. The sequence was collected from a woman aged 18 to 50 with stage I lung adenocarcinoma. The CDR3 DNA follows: TGTGCCAGCAGTGAATTTTTGGGGGCAGGTACAGATACGCAGTATTTT. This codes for CASSEFLGAGTDTQYF.